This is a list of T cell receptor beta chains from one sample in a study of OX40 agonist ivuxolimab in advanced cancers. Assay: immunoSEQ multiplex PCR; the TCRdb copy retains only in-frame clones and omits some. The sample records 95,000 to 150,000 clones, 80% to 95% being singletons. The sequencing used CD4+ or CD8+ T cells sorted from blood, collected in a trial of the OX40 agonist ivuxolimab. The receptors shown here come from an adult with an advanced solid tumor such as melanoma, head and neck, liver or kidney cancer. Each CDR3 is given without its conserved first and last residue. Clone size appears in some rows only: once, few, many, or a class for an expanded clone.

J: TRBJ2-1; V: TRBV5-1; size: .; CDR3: ASSLGGGDSYNEQF
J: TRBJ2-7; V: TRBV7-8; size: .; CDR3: ASSTGQYNEQY
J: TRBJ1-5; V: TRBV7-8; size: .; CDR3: ASSLAYRANQPQH
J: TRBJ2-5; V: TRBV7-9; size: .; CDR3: ASLGLAGPGETQY
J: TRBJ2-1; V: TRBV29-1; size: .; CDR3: SARTGYNEQF
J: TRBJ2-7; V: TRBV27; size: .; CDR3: ASSFARETSYEQY
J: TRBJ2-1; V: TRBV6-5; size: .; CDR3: ASSKGQGPYNEQF
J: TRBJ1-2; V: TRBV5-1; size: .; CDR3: ASSLTTNYGYT
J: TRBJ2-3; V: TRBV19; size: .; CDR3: ASSIVGLASNTDTQY
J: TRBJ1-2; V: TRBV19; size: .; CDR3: ASSIGSNGYT
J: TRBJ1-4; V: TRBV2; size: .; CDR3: ASIKDRGFEKLF
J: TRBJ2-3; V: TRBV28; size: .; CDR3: ASGLGQVGPDTQY
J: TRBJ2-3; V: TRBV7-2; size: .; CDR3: ASSLASGGADTQY
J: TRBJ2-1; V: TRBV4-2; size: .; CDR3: ASSQLSGSSNEQF
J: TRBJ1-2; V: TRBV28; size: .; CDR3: ASRPRGVHGYT
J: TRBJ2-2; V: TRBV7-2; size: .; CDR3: ASSLGIGTTTTGELF
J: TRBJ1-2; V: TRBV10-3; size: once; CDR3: AISGRGGEANYGYT
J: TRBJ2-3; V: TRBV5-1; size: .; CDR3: ASSTRGQGASDTQY
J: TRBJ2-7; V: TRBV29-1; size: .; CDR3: SVGRAHEQY
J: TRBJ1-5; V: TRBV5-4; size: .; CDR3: ASSLGPQGNQPQH
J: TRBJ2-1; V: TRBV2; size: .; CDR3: ASLQGSTYNEQF
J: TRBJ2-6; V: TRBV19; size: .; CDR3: ASSIGQGIGSGANVLT
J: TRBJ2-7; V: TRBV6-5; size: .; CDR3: ASSDSYEQY
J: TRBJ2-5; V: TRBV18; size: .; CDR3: ASSQNSGSEETQY
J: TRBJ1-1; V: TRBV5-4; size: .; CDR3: ASSLGAGETEAF
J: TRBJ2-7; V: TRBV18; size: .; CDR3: ASSPAGISYEQY
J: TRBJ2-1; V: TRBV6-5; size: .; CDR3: ASSLLAGSPNEQF
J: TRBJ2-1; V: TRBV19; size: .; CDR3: ASSIEAGAGYEQF
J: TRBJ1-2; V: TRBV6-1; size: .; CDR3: ASSEAWDYGYT
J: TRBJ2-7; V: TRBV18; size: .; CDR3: ASSPNWGVEQY
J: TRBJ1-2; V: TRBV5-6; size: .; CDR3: ASSLPLTVTYYGYT
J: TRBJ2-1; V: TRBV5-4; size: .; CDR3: ASSLARDPYNEQF
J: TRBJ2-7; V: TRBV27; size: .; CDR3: ASRNRGGVDEQY
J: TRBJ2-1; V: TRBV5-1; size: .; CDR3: ASSLVGLVGDEQF
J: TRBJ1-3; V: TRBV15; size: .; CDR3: ATSRGGKIGNTIY
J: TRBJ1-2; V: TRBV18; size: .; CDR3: ASSPGRDYGYT
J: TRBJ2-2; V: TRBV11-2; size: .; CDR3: ASSLDRGLGTGELF
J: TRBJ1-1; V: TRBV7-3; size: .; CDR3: ASSPTGNTEAF
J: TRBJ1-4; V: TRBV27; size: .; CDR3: ASGRTGISEKLF
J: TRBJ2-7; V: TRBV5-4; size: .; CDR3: ASSLSGGSEQY
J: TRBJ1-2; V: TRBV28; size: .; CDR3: ASSSPGQASYGYT
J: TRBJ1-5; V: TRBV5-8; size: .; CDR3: ASNSRYQPQH
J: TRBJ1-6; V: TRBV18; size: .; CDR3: ASSPRERDNSPLH
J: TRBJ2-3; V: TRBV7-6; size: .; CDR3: ASSLVVGGPVSSTDTQY
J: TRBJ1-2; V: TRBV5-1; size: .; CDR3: ASSPGGQGAYGYT
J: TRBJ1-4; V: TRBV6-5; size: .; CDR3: ASSYSTEKLF
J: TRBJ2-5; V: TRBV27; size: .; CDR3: ASSPIWDGIETQY
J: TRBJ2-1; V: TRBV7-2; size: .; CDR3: ASSLELAPQRREQF
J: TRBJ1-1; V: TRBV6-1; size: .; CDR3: ASSGPMNTEAF
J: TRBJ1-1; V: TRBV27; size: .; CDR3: ASSRPGGTEAF
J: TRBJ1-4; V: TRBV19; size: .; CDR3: ASSSSGITNEKLF
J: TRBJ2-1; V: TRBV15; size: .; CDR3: ATSRDVGEPNNEQF
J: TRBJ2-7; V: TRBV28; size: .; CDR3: ASSLKGLASNEQY
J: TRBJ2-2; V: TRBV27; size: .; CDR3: ASRPTGGTGELF
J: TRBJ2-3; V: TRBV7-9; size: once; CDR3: ASSLTSPTDTQY
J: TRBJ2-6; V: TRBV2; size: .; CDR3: ASSGRRSGANVLT
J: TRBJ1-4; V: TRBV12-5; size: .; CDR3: ASGLGEGREKLF
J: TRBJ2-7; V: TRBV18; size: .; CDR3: ASSPRVALVGYEQY
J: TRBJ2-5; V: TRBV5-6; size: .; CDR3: ASSPTGEETQY
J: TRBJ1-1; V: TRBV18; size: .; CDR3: ASSLKKANTEAF